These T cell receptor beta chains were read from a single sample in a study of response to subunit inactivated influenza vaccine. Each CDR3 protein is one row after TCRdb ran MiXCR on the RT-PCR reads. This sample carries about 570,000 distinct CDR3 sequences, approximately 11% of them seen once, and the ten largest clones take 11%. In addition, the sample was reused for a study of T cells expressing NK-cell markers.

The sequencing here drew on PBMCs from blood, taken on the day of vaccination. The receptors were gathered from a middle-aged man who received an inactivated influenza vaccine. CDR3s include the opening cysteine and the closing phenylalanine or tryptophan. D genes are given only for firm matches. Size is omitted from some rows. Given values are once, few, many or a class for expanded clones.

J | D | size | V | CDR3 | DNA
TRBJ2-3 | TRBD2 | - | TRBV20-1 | CSASNPSGGRF | TGCAGTGCTAGCAACCCTAGCGGGGGACGGTTT
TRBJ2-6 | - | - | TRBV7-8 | CASSLATYSGANVLTF | TGTGCCAGCAGCTTAGCGACCTACTCTGGGGCCAACGTCCTGACTTTC
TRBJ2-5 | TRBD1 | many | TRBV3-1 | CASSQVGGRETQYF | TGTGCCAGCAGCCAAGTAGGGGGCCGAGAGACCCAGTACTTC
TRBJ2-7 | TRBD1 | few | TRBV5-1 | CASSLARVGTDQNEQYF | TGCGCCAGCAGCTTGGCCCGTGTAGGGACAGACCAAAACGAGCAGTACTTC
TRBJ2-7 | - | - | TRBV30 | CAWGFRGINEQYF | TGTGCCTGGGGGTTTCGGGGTATAAACGAGCAGTACTTC
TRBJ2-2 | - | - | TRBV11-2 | CASSLVRVTTGELFF | TGTGCCAGCAGCTTAGTCAGGGTGACCACCGGGGAGCTGTTTTTT
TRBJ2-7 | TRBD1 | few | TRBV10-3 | CAISERGQGQHEQYF | TGTGCCATCAGTGAGAGGGGACAGGGCCAGCACGAGCAGTACTTC
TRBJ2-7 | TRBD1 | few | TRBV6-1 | CASRQTVLGQAYEQYF | TGTGCCAGCAGGCAGACCGTCCTGGGACAGGCCTACGAGCAGTACTTC
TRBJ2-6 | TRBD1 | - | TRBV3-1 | CASSPDRTGANVLTF | TGTGCCAGCAGCCCGGACAGGACTGGGGCCAACGTCCTGACTTTC
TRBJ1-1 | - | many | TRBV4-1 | CASSGRTDGTEAFF | TGCGCCAGCAGCGGTCGGACAGATGGTACTGAAGCTTTCTTT
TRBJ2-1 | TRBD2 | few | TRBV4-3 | CASSQNTGLAGADEQFF | TGCGCCAGCAGCCAAAATACGGGACTAGCGGGGGCCGACGAGCAGTTCTTC
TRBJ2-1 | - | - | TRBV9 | CASSARGAEQFF | TGTGCCAGCAGCGCCAGGGGGGCTGAGCAGTTCTTC
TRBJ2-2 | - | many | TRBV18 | CASSPWGQTTNTGELFF | TGTGCCAGCTCACCTTGGGGACAAACTACGAACACCGGGGAGCTGTTTTTT
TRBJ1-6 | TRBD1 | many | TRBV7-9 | CASSATGVGSPLHF | TGTGCCAGCAGCGCGACAGGGGTTGGTTCACCCCTCCACTTT
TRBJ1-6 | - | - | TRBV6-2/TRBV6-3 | CASSSQQGVSPLHF | TGTGCCAGCAGTTCTCAACAGGGTGTTTCACCCCTCCACTTT
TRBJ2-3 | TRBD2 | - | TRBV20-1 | CSAKHPGLAPDTQYF | TGCAGTGCTAAACATCCGGGACTAGCGCCAGATACGCAGTATTTT
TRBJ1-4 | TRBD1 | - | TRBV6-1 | CASSHWTGGFSQKLFF | TGTGCCAGCAGCCACTGGACAGGCGGTTTCAGTCAAAAACTGTTTTTT
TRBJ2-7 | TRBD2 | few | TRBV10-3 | CAISGSSRTGTSSYEQYF | TGTGCCATCAGTGGGTCTTCCCGGACGGGGACTAGCTCCTACGAGCAGTACTTC
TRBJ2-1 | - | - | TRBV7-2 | CASSSTRPFF | TGTGCCAGCAGCTCGACTCGGCCCTTCTTC
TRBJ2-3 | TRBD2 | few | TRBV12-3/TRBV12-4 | CASSPPAGGQYF | TGTGCCAGCAGTCCTCCGGCGGGGGGCCAGTATTTT
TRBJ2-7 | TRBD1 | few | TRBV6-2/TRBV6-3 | CASSSTTGGEYEQYF | TGTGCCAGCAGTTCCACGACAGGGGGCGAATACGAGCAGTACTTC
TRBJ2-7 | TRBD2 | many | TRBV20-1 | CSARDSSGGPPYF | TGCAGTGCTAGAGATTCGTCGGGAGGGCCCCCGTACTTC